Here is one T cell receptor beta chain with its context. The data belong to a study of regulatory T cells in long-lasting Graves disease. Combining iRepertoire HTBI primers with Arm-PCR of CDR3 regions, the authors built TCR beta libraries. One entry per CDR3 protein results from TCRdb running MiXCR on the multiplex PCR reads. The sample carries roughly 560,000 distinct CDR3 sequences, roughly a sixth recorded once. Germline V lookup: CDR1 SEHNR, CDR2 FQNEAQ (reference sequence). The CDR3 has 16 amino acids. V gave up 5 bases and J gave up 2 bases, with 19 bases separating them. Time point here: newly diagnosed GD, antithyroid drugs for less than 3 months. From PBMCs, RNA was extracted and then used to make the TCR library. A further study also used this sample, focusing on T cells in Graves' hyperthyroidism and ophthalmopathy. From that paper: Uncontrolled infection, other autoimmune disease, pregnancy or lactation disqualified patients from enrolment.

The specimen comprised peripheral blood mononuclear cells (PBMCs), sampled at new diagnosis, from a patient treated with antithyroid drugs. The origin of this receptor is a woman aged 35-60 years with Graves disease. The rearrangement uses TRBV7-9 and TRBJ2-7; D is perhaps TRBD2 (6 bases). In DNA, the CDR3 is TGTGCCAGCAGCCCCTGGGGCGGGACGGTAACCTACGAGCAGTACTTC. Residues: CASSPWGGTVTYEQYF.